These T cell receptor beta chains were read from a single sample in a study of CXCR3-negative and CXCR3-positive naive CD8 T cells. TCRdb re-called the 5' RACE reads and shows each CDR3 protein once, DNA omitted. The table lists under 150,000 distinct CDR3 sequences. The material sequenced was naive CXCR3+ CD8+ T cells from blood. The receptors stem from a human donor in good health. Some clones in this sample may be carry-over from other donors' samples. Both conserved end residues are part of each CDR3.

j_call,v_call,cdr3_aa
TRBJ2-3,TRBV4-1,CASSLERTDTQYF
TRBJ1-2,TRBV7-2,CASSHLGSGGTYGYTF
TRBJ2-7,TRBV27,CASSLGATTPYEQYF
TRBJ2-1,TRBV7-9,CASSWGNSEQFF
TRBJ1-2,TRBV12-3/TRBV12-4,CASSLNAGEEGYTF
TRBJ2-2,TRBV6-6,CASSPLPTGELFF
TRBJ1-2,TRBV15,CATSRDSYGYTF
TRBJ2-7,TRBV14,CASSLRDRGHEQYF
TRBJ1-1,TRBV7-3,CASSPQGVAEAFF
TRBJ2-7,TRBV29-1,CSVVSRDYEQYF
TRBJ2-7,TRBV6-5,CPSSYGRAYEQYF
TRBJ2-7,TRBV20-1,CSARGSQIEQYF
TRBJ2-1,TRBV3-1,CASSQVTSGNNEQLF
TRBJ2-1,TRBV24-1,CATSEASGSVRNEQFF
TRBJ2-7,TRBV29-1,CSAILPGLSAYEQYF
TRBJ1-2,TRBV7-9,CASSQGKGYTF
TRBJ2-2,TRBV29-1,CSVEQDTGELFF
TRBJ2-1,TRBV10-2,CASSGGGSDNEQFF
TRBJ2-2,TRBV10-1,CASSGLSSTGELFF
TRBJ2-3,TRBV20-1,CSASGGNTDTQYF
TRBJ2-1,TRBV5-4,CASSLRAGDNEQFF
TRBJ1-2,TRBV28,CASSHRDSHLNGYTF
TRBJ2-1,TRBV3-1,CASSQPGLAGDSYNEQFF
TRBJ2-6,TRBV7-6,CASSYLRGMVSSGANVLTF
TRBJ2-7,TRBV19,CASSFSSGGYEQYF
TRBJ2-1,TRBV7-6,CASSYTGGSSYNEQFF